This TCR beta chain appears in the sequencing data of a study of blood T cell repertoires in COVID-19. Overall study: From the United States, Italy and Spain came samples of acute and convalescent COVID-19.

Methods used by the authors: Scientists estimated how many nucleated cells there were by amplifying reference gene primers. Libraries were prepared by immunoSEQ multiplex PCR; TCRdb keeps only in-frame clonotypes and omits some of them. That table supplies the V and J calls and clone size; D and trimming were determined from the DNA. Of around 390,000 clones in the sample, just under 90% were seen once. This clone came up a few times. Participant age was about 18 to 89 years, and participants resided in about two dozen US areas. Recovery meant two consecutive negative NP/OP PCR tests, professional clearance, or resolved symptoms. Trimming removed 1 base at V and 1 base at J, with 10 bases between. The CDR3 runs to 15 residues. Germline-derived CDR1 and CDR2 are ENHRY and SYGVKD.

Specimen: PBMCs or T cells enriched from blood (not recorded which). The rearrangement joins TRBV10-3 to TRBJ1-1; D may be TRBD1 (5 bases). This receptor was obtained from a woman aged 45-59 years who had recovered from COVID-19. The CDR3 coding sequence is TGTGCCATCAGTGAGTACGGGGGGAAGAACACTGAAGCTTTCTTT. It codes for CAISEYGGKNTEAFF.